Listed below are T cell receptor beta chains from one sample, sequenced in a study of blood T cell repertoires in COVID-19. Clones were sequenced by immunoSEQ multiplex PCR, and TCRdb holds only the in-frame ones, with some missing. The repertoire has 150,000 to 200,000 clones, about 86% of them found once; the top ten carry around 8.6%. The sample comprised peripheral blood. The receptors were gathered from a man aged 50-60 years with active or convalescent COVID-19. CDR3s include the opening cysteine and the closing phenylalanine or tryptophan. D genes are given only for firm matches. Size is omitted from some rows. Given values are once, few, many or a class for expanded clones.

TRBD2	TRBV3-1/TRBV3-2	TRBJ2-1	few	TGTGCCAGCAGCCAAGTATGGGGGAGGGCGTACAATGAGCAGTTCTTC	CASSQVWGRAYNEQFF
TRBD1	TRBV7-9	TRBJ2-7	.	TGTGCCAGCAGCTTGGGGACAGGTTTGAGGTACGAGCAGTACTTC	CASSLGTGLRYEQYF
.	TRBV3-1/TRBV3-2	TRBJ1-6	.	TGTGCCAGCAGCGCTCGGGGGACGAATTCACCCCTCCACTTT	CASSARGTNSPLHF
TRBD1	TRBV4-2	TRBJ1-3	.	TGTGCCAGCAGCCTCGAACAGGGGGGAGGAAACACCATATATTTT	CASSLEQGGGNTIYF
TRBD1	TRBV28	TRBJ1-2	.	TGTGCCAGCAGTCCGGGACAGGGGGGTTATGGCTACACCTTC	CASSPGQGGYGYTF
.	TRBV2	TRBJ2-7	.	TGTGCCAGCAGTGTAGGGGTTCAAGGCTACGAGCAGTACTTC	CASSVGVQGYEQYF
TRBD1	TRBV30	TRBJ2-7	.	TGTGCCTGGAGTTGGGACAGGGCCGTGAAGGAGCAGTACTTC	CAWSWDRAVKEQYF
TRBD1	TRBV5-6	TRBJ1-1	.	TGTGCCAGCAGTCGGGCCGGGACAGGGGCCCAGCAAGCTTTCTTT	CASSRAGTGAQQAFF
TRBD1	TRBV2	TRBJ2-2	.	TGTGCCAGCAGGGGACAGGGGGCGAACACCGGGGAGCTGTTTTTT	CASRGQGANTGELFF
.	TRBV28	TRBJ1-5	.	TGTGCCAGCGTTAGCAGGGGTACGAGGCCCCAGCATTTT	CASVSRGTRPQHF
TRBD1	TRBV30	TRBJ2-3	.	TGTGCCTGGAGCCGAGGGACAGGTGATCAAGATACGCAGTATTTT	CAWSRGTGDQDTQYF
TRBD2	TRBV5-1	TRBJ2-2	.	TGCGCCAGCAGCGATGGACTAGCGGGAGGGTCGGGGGAGCTGTTTTTT	CASSDGLAGGSGELFF
.	TRBV7-9	TRBJ2-5	.	TGTGCCAGCAGCTTAGTGGCGACCCAGTACTTC	CASSLVATQYF
TRBD2	TRBV29-1	TRBJ2-5	.	TGCAGCGTTGAGGGGCTAGCGGGACAAGAGACCCAGTACTTC	CSVEGLAGQETQYF
.	TRBV10-3	TRBJ2-1	.	TGTGCCATCAGCCGGACAATCACGGATGAGCAGTTCTTC	CAISRTITDEQFF
.	TRBV7-9	TRBJ2-7	.	TGTGCCAGCAGCACCTACGGGCGGGATGCCTCCTACGAGCAGTACTTC	CASSTYGRDASYEQYF
TRBD2	TRBV5-1	TRBJ2-3	.	TGCGCCAGCATCCCAAGCGGGGGGGGCACAGATACGCAGTATTTT	CASIPSGGGTDTQYF
.	TRBV28	TRBJ1-3	.	TGTGCCAGCCGAACCGGGGCTGGAAACACCATATATTTT	CASRTGAGNTIYF
TRBD2	TRBV4-2	TRBJ2-7	.	TGTGCCAGCAGCCAAGCGGGGACTAGCAAGGAGCAGTACTTC	CASSQAGTSKEQYF
.	TRBV6-5	TRBJ2-5	few	TGTGCCAGCAGTTACGGGGGGGCCCAAGAGACCCAGTACTTC	CASSYGGAQETQYF
TRBD1	TRBV12-5	TRBJ1-2	.	TGTGCTAGTGGTCAAGGACAGGGAGGTGGCTACACCTTC	CASGQGQGGGYTF
TRBD2	TRBV24-1	TRBJ2-3	.	TGTGCCACCAGTGATTTCCCGGCGGGAGGTGGCACAGATACGCAGTATTTT	CATSDFPAGGGTDTQYF
TRBD2	TRBV3-1/TRBV3-2	TRBJ2-7	.	TGTGCCAGCAGCTCGACTAGCTCGGACGAGCAGTACTTC	CASSSTSSDEQYF
.	TRBV25-1	TRBJ2-7	.	TGTGCCAGCAGTGAACCACTCGACAGGTTCGCCGAGCAGTACTTC	CASSEPLDRFAEQYF
.	TRBV15	TRBJ1-4	.	TGTGCCACCAGCAGCTCCAGGGGCTCTAATGAAAAACTGTTTTTT	CATSSSRGSNEKLFF
.	TRBV4-1	TRBJ2-6	.	TGCGCCAGCAGCCAAGATCCGGTTTCTGGGGCCAACGTCCTGACTTTC	CASSQDPVSGANVLTF
.	TRBV7-2	TRBJ1-1	.	TGTGCCAGCAGCTTAACGGTGAACACTGAAGCTTTCTTT	CASSLTVNTEAFF
.	TRBV2	TRBJ1-5	.	TGTGCCAGCATGAAGGCAGGGGCAAGCAATCAGCCCCAGCATTTT	CASMKAGASNQPQHF
.	TRBV5-1	TRBJ2-7	once	TGCGCCAGCAGCCCGGGACACGACATATTATACGAGCAGTACTTC	CASSPGHDILYEQYF
.	TRBV18	TRBJ1-1	.	TGTGCCAGCTCCCTCTGGACAGTGAACACTGAAGCTTTCTTT	CASSLWTVNTEAFF
TRBD2	TRBV11-2	TRBJ2-7	.	TGTGCCAGCAGCTCAATCTTAGCGGGAGGGTTAGTCTACGAGCAGTACTTC	CASSSILAGGLVYEQYF
.	TRBV7-2	TRBJ2-7	.	TGTGCCAGCAGCCCCTCGGCCTACGAGCAGTACTTC	CASSPSAYEQYF
.	TRBV19	TRBJ2-1	.	TGTGCCAGTCAGGAAGGCAGAAGGGGTGAGCAGTTCTTC	CASQEGRRGEQFF
.	TRBV6-5	TRBJ2-3	.	TGTGCCAGCAGTTTCTCCGGGGCGCAGTATTTT	CASSFSGAQYF
.	TRBV5-1	TRBJ1-6	few	TGCGCCAGCAGCATGGACTTGACTTATTCACCCCTCCACTTT	CASSMDLTYSPLHF
.	TRBV5-5	TRBJ1-2	once	TGTGCCAGCAGCTTGGCGGCAGTGGGCAACTATGGCTACACCTTC	CASSLAAVGNYGYTF
.	TRBV6-2/TRBV6-3	TRBJ2-7	few	TGTGCCAGCAGTTACTCGTTAGCGAGCGAGCAGTACTTC	CASSYSLASEQYF
.	TRBV29-1	TRBJ1-1	.	TGCAGCGTTGAACAGGGGTATGAAGCTTTCTTT	CSVEQGYEAFF
TRBD1	TRBV25-1	TRBJ2-5	.	TGTGCCAGCAGTGAGCCCCTGGGGAGGGACAGGGAAGAGACCCAGTACTTC	CASSEPLGRDREETQYF
.	TRBV30	TRBJ1-4	.	TGTGCCTGGAATAGTGGGGACATTCTTGAAAAACTGTTTTTT	CAWNSGDILEKLFF
.	TRBV7-9	TRBJ1-1	.	TGTGCCAGCAGCTTTGGGGGGGGAACCACTGAAGCTTTCTTT	CASSFGGGTTEAFF
TRBD1	TRBV5-1	TRBJ2-5	.	TGCGCCAGCAGCACCGGACAGGCCCAGTACTTC	CASSTGQAQYF
TRBD1	TRBV28	TRBJ1-5	once	TGTGCCAGCTTCGGGCAGGGGGCGGGTATGAGCAATCAGCCCCAGCATTTT	CASFGQGAGMSNQPQHF
.	TRBV30	TRBJ2-1	.	TGTGCCTGGAATAGACGTAACTACGGCAATGAGCAGTTCTTC	CAWNRRNYGNEQFF
TRBD1	TRBV9	TRBJ1-2	.	TGTGCCAGCAGCTTAACGATGACAGGGGGGGACTATGGCTACACCTTC	CASSLTMTGGDYGYTF